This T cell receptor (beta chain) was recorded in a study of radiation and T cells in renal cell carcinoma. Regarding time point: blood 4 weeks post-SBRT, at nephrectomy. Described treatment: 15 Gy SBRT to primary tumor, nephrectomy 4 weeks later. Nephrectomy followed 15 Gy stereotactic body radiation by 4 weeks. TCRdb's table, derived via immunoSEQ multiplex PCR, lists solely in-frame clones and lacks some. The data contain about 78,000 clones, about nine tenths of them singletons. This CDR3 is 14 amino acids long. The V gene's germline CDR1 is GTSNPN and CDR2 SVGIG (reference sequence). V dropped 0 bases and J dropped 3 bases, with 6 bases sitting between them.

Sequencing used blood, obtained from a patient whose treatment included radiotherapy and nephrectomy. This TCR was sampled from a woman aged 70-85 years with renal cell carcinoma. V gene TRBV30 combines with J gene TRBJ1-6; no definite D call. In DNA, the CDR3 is TGTGCCTGGAGTGTAGGTCTCTATAATTCACCCCTCCACTTT. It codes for CAWSVGLYNSPLHF.